This TCR beta chain was sequenced in a study of blood T cell repertoires in COVID-19. Background on the study: Samples taken during acute and convalescent COVID-19 were collected in the United States, Italy and Spain. In each case, the material was cDNA or gDNA derived from T cells, B-cell-depleted T cells, or PBMCs.

Patients at the Seattle site were enrolled during active infection and followed longitudinally. This clone showed up just a few times. Authors' processing steps: The authors estimated nucleated cell counts from reference gene primer amplification. Sequencing was performed with immunoSEQ multiplex PCR; in TCRdb, only in-frame clones are kept and a portion is missing. V and J calls plus clone size are reproduced from that table; the DNA served to infer D and trimming. Of about 160,000 clones detected, more than 75% appear once; the ten largest clones hold roughly 5.4%. The sequenced sample consisted of peripheral blood. The TCR originated in a woman aged 45-60 years with COVID-19, enrolled during active disease.

CDR3 in amino acids: CASSSQGDTQYF. CDR3 sequence (DNA): TGCGCCAGCAGTTCCCAGGGAGATACGCAGTATTTT. The chain is built from TRBV5-1 and TRBJ2-3, with D perhaps matching TRBD1 (5 bases). V lost 5 bases to trimming and J lost 5 bases, with 9 bases between them. Looked up from germline, CDR1 is SGHRS and CDR2 is YFSETQ. The CDR3 is made up of 12 amino acids.